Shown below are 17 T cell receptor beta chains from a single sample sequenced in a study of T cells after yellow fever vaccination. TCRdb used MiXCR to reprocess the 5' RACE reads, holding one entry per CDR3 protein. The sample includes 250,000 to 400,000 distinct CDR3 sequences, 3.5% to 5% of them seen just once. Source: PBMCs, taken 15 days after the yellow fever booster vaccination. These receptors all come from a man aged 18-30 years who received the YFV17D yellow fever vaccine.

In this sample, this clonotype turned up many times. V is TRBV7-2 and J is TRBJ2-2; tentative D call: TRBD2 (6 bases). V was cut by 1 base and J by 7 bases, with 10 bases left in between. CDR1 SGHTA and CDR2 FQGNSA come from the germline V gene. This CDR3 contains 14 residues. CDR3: CASSLGAGNGELFF. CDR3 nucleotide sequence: TGTGCCAGCAGCTTAGGGGCGGGGAACGGGGAGCTGTTTTTT.

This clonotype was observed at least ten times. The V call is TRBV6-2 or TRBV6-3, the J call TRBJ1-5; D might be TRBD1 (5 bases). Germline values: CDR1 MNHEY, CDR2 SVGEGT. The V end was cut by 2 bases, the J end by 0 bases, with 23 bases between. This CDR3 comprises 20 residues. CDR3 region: CASSYARGGFGVYSNQPQHF. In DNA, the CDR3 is TGTGCCAGCAGTTACGCAAGGGGCGGTTTCGGCGTCTATAGCAATCAGCCCCAGCATTTT.

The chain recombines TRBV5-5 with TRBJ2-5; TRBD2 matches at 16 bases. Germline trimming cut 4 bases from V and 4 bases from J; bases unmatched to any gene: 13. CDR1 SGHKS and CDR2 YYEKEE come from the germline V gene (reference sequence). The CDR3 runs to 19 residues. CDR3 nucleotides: TGTGCCAGCAGCCCGACGGGGACTAGCGGGGGGGCGGGTAGAGAGACCCAGTACTTC. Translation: CASSPTGTSGGAGRETQYF.

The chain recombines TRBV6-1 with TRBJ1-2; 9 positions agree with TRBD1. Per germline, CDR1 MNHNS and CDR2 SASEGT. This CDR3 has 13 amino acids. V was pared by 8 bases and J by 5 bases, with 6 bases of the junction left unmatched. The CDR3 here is CASGDRVWYGYTF. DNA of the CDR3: TGTGCCAGCGGGGACAGGGTATGGTATGGCTACACCTTC.

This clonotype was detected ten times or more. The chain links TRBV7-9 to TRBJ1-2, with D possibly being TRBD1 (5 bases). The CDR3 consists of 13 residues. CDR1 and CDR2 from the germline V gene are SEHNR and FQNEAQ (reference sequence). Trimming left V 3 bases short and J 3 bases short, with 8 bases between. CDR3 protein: CASSFVTDYGYTF. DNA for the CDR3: TGTGCCAGCAGCTTTGTGACAGACTATGGCTACACCTTC.

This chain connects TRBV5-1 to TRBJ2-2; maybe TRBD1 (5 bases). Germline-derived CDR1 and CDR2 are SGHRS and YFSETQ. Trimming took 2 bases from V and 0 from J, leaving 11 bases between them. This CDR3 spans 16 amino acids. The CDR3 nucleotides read TGCGCCAGCAGCTTTCGGGTCAGGGCGAACACCGGGGAGCTGTTTTTT. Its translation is CASSFRVRANTGELFF.

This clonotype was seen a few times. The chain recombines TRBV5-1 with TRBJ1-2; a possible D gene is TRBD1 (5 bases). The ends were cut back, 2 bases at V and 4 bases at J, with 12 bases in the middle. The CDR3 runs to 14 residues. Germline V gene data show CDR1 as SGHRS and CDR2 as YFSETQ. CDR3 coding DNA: TGCGCCAGCAGCTTACATACGGGGGGCTATGGCTACACCTTC. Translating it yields CASSLHTGGYGYTF.

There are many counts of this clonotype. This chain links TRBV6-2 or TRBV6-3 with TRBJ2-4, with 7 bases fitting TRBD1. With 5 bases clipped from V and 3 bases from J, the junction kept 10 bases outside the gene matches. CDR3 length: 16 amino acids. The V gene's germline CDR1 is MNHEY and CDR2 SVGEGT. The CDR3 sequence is CASSPVDRVVKNIQYF. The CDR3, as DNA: TGTGCCAGCAGTCCCGTAGACAGGGTGGTCAAAAACATTCAGTACTTC.

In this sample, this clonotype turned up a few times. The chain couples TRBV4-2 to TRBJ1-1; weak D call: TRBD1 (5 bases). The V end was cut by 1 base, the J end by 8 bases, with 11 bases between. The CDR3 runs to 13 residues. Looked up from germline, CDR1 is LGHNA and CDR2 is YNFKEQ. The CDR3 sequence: CASSQVQGEEAFF. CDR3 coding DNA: TGTGCCAGCAGCCAAGTTCAAGGGGAGGAAGCTTTCTTT.

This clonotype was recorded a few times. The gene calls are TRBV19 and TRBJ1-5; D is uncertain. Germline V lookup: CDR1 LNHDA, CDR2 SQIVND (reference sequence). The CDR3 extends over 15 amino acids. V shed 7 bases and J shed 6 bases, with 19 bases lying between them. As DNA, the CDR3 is TGTGCCAGTACCCGCAATCCGGACGCGGGTCAGCCCCAGCATTTT. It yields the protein CASTRNPDAGQPQHF.

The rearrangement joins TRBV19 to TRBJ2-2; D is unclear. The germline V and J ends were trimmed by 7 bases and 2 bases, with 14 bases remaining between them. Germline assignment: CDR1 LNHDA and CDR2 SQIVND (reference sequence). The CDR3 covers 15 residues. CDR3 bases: TGTGCCAGTAAATCCACAGTAGGAAACACCGGGGAGCTGTTTTTT. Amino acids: CASKSTVGNTGELFF.

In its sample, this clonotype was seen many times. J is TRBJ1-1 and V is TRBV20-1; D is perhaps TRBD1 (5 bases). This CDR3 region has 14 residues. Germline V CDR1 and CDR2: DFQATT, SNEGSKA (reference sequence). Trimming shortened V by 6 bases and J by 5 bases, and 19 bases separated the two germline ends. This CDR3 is CSASDPTAGTEAFF. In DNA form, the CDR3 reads TGCAGTGCCAGCGACCCGACAGCCGGGACTGAAGCTTTCTTT.

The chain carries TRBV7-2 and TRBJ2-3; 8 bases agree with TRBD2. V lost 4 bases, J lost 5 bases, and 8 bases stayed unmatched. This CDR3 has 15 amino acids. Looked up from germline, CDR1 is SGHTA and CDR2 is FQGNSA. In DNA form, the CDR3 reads TGTGCCAGCAGCTCCCAGCGGGGGCATCTAGATACGCAGTATTTT. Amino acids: CASSSQRGHLDTQYF.

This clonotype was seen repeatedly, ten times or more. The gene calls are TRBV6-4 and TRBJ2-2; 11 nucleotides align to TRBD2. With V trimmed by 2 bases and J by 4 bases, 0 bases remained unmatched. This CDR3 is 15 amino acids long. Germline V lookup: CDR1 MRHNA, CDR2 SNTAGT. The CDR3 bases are TGTGCCAGCAGTGACACTAGCGGGGGCACCGGGGAGCTGTTTTTT. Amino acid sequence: CASSDTSGGTGELFF.

The CDR3 coding sequence is TGTGCCAGCAGCTTAGCGCGGCGGGGGGGCACAGATACGCAGTATTTT. Translation gives CASSLARRGGTDTQYF. The chain employs TRBV7-6 and TRBJ2-3; 8 bases fit TRBD2. Unmatched junction bases numbered 3, after V lost 0 bases and J lost 1 base. Germline CDR1 reads SGHVS; CDR2 reads FNYEAQ. CDR3 length: 16 amino acids.

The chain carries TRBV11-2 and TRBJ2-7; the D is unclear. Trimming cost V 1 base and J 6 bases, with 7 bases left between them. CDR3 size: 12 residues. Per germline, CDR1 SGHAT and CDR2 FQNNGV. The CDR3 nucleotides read TGTGCCAGCAGCTTAGTAGGGTCCGAGCAGTACGTC. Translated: CASSLVGSEQYV.

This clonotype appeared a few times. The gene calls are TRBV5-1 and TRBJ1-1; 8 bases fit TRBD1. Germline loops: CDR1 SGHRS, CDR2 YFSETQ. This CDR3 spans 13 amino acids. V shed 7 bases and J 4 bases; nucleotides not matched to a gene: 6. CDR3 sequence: CASGTGGVTEAFF. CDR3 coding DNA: TGCGCCAGCGGAACAGGGGGAGTCACTGAAGCTTTCTTT.